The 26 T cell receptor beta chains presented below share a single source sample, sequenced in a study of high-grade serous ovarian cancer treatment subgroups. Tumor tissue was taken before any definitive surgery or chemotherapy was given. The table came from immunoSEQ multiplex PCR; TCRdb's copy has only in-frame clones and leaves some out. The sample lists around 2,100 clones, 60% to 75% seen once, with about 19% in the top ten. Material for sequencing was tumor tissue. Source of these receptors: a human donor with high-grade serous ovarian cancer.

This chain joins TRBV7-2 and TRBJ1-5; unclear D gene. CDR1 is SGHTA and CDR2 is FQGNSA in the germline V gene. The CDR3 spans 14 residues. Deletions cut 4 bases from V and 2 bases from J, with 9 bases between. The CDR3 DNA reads TGTGCCAGCAGCTCCGCCGGAGGCAATCAGCCCCAGCATTTT. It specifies CASSSAGGNQPQHF.

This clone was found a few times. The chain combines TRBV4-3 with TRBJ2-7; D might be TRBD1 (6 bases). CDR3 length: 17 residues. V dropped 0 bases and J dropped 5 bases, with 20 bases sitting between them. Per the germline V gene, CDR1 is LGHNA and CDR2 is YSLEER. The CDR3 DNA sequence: TGCGCCAGCAGCCAAGATTTGGCGACAGGCCACGGGAACGAGCAGTACTTC. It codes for CASSQDLATGHGNEQYF.

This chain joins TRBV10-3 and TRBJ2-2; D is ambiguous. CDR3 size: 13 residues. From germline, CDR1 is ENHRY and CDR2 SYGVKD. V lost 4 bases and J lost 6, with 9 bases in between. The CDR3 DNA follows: TGTGCCATCAGTGTGGGCTCGGCCGGGGAGCTGTTTTTT. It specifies CAISVGSAGELFF.

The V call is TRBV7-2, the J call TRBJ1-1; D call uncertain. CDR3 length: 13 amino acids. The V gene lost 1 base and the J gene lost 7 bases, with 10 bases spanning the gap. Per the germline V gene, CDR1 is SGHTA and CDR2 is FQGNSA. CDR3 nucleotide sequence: TGTGCCAGCAGCTTAGGGTTATCCAATGAAGCTTTCTTT. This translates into CASSLGLSNEAFF.

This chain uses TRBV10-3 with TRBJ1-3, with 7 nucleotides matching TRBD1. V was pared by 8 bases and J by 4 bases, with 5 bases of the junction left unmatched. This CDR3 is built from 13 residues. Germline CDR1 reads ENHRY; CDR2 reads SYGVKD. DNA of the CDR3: TGTGCCATCCAGACAGGGAGGGGAAACACCATATATTTT. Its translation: CAIQTGRGNTIYF.

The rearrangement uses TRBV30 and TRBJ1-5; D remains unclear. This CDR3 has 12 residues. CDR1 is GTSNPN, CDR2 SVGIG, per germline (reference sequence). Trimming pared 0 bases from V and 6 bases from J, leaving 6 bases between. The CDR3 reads CAWSVSGQPQHF. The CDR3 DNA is TGTGCCTGGAGTGTGTCGGGTCAGCCCCAGCATTTT.

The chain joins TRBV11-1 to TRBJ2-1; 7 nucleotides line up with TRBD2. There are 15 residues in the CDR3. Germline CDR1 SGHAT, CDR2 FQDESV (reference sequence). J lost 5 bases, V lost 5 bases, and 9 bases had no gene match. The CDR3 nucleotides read TGTGCCAGCAGCGAGACGCGGGGGAAAAACAATGAGCAGTTCTTC. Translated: CASSETRGKNNEQFF. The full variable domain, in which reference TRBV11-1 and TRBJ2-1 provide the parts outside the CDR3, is EAEVAQSPRYKITEKSQAVAFWCDPISGHATLYWYRQILGQGPELLVQFQDESVVDDSQLPKDRFSAERLKGVDSTLKIQPAELGDSAMYLCASSETRGKNNEQFFGPGTRLTVL.

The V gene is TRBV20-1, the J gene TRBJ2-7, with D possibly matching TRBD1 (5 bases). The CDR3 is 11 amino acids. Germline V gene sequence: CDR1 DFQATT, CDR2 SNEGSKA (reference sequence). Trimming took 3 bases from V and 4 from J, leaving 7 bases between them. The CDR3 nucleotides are TGCAGTGCTAGTAAGGGGTACGAGCAGTACTTC. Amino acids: CSASKGYEQYF.

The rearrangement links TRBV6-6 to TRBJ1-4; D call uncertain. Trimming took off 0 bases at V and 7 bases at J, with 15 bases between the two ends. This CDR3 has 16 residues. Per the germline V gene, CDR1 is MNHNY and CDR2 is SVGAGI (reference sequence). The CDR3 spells CASSYSLREATEKLFF. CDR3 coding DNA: TGTGCCAGCAGTTACTCCCTCCGAGAGGCGACTGAAAAACTGTTTTTT.

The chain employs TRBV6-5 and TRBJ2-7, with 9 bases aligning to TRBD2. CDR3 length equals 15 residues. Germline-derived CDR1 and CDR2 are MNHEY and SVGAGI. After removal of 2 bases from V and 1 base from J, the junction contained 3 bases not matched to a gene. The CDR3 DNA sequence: TGTGCCAGCAGTTACAGGACTAGCGAGTCCTACGAGCAGTACTTC. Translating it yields CASSYRTSESYEQYF.

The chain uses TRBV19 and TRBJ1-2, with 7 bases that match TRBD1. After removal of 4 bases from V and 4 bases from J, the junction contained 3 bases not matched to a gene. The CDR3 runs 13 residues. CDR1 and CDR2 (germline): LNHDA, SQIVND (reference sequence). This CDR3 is CASSKKGAYGYTF. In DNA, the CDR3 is TGTGCCAGTAGTAAAAAGGGGGCCTATGGCTACACCTTC.

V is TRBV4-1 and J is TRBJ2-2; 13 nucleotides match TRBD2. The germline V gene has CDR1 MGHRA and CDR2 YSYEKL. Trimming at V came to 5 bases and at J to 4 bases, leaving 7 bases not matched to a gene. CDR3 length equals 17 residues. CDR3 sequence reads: CASSEGLAGVFTGELFF. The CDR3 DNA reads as TGCGCCAGCAGCGAAGGACTAGCGGGAGTCTTCACCGGGGAGCTGTTTTTT.

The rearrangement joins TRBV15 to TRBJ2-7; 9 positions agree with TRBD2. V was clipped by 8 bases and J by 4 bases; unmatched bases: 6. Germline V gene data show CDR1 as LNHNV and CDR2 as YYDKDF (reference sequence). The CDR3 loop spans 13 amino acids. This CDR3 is CATALAGTYEQYF. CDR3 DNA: TGTGCCACCGCGCTAGCGGGAACTTACGAGCAGTACTTC.

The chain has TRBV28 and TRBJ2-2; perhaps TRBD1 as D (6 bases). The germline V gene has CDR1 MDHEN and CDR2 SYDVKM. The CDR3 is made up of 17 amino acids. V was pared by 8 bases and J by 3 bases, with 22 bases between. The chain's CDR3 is CASRTPPKTGHTGELFF. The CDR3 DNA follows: TGTGCCAGCCGTACTCCCCCGAAGACAGGACACACCGGGGAGCTGTTTTTT.

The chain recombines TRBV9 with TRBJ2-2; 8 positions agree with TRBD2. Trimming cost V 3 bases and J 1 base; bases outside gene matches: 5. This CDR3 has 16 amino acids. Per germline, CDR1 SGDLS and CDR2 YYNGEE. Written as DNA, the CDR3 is TGTGCCAGCAGCGCCCGGGGGGGATTGAACACCGGGGAGCTGTTTTTT. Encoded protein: CASSARGGLNTGELFF. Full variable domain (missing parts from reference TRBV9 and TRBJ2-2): DSGVTQTPKHLITATGQRVTLRCSPRSGDLSVYWYQQSLDQGLQFLIQYYNGEERAKGNILERFSAQQFPDLHSELNLSSLELGDSALYFCASSARGGLNTGELFFGEGSRLTVL.

Written as DNA, the CDR3 is TGTGCCAGCAGCTGGACTGGCGGTGAAGCTTTCTTT. Translation: CASSWTGGEAFF. The chain employs TRBV4-2 and TRBJ1-1; D unresolved. The CDR3 totals 12 residues. CDR1 is LGHNA, CDR2 YNFKEQ, per germline. V dropped 5 bases and J dropped 7 bases, with 11 bases sitting between them.

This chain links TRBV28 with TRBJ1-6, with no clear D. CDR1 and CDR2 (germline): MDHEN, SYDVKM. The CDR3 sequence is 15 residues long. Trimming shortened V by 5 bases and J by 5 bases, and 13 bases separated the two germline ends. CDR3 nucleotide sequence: TGTGCCAGCAGTGACAAAACGCTCAATAATTCACCCCTCCACTTT. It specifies CASSDKTLNNSPLHF.

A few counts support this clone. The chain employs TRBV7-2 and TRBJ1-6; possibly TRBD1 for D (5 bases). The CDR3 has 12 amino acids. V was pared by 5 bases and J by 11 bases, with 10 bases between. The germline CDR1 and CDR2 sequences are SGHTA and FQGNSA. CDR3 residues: CASSLGTPPLHF. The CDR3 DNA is TGTGCCAGCAGCCTCGGGACGCCACCCCTCCACTTT.

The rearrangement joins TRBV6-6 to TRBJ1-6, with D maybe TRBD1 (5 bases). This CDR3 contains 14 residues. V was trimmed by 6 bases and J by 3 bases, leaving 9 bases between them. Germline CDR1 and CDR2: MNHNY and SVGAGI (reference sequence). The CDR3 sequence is CASRPTDYNSPLHF. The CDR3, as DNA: TGTGCCAGCAGACCGACAGACTATAATTCACCCCTCCACTTT.

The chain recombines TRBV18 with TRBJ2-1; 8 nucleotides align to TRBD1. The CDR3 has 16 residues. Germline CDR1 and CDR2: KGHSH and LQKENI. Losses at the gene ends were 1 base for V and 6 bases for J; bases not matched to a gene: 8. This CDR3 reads CASSPLRDRWGNEQFF. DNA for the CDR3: TGTGCCAGCTCACCACTGAGGGACAGGTGGGGCAATGAGCAGTTCTTC.

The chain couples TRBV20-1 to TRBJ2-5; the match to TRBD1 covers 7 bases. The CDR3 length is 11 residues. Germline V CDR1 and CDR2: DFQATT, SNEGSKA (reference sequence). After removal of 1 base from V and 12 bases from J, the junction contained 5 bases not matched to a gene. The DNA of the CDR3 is TGCAGTGCTAGAGCCGGGACAGTGAAGTACTTC. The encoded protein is CSARAGTVKYF.

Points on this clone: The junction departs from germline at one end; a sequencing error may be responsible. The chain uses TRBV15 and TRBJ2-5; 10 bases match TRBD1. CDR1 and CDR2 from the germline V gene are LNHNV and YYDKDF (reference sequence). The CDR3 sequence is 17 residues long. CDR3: CTTSRDQTGGTQETQYF. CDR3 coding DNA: TGTACCACCAGCAGAGATCAGACAGGGGGCACGCAAGAGACCCAGTACTTC.

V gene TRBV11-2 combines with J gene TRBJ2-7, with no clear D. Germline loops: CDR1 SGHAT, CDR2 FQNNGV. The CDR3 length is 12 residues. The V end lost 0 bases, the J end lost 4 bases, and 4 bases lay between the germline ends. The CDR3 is CASSLDRYEQYF. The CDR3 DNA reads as TGTGCCAGCAGCTTAGACCGTTACGAGCAGTACTTC.

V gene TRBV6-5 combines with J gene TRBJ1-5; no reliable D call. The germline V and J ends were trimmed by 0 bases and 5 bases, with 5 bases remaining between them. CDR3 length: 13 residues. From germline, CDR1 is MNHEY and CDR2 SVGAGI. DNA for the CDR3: TGTGCCAGCAGTTACTCGCCCGATCAGCCCCAGCATTTT. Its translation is CASSYSPDQPQHF.

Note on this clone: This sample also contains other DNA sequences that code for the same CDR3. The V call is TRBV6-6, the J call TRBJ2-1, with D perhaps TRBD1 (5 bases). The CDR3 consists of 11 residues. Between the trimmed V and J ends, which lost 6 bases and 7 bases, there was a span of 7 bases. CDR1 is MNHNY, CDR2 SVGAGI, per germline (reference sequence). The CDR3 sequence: CASRAGNEQFF. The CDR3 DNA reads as TGTGCCAGCAGGGCAGGGAATGAGCAGTTCTTC.

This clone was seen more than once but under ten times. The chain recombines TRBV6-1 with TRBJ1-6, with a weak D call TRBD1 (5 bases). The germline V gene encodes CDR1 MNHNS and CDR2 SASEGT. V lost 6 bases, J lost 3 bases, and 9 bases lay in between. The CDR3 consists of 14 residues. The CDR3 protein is CASRPTDYNSPLHF. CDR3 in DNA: TGTGCCAGCAGACCGACAGACTATAATTCACCCCTCCACTTT.